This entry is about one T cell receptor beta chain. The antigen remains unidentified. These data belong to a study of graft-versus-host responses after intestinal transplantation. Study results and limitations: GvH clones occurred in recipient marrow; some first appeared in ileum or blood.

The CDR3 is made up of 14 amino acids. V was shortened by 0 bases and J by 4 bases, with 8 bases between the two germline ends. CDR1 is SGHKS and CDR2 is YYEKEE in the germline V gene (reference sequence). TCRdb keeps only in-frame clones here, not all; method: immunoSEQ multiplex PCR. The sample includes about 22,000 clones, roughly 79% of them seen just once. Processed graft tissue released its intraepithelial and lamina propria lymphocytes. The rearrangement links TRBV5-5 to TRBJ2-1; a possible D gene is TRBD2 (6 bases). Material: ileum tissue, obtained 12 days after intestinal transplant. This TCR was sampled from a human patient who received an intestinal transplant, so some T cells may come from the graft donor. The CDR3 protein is CASSLGGGYNEQFF. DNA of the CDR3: TGTGCCAGCAGCTTGGGTGGGGGGTACAATGAGCAGTTCTTC.